These T cell receptor beta chains were read from a single sample in a study of immune heterogeneity within non-small cell lung tumors. From the multiplex PCR reads, TCRdb called clonotypes with MiXCR, one entry per CDR3 protein. The data hold fewer than 15,000 distinct CDR3 sequences, with about 23% observed a single time. Sequenced: lung tumor tissue. Receptors originate from a man in his forties or fifties with non-small cell lung cancer. The CDR3 runs from the conserved cysteine through the conserved F or W. Each record gives: D gene, CDR3 length, J gene, clone size, V gene, CDR3 protein, CDR3 DNA. D genes are given only for firm matches. The size entry is marked missing in some rows and otherwise reads once, few, many or a size class.

D: NA; length: 16; J: TRBJ1-5; size: many; V: TRBV4-1; CDR3: CASSLSWPQDGQPQHF; DNA: TGCGCCAGCAGCCTTTCGTGGCCCCAGGATGGCCAGCCCCAGCATTTT
D: TRBD1; length: 16; J: TRBJ2-7; size: many; V: TRBV9; CDR3: CASSVGDSSFSYEQYF; DNA: TGTGCCAGCAGCGTGGGGGACAGTTCTTTCTCCTACGAGCAGTACTTC
D: NA; length: 12; J: TRBJ2-3; size: NA; V: TRBV30; CDR3: CSWSTGGGRAYF; DNA: TGTTCCTGGAGCACAGGCGGGGGCAGAGCGTATTTT
D: NA; length: 15; J: TRBJ2-6; size: many; V: TRBV7-2; CDR3: CASSLSVSGANVLTF; DNA: TGTGCCAGCAGCTTGTCCGTCTCTGGGGCCAACGTCCTGACTTTC
D: NA; length: 15; J: TRBJ2-1; size: many; V: TRBV6-1; CDR3: CASRALGTPHNEQFF; DNA: TGTGCCAGCAGAGCCCTCGGGACACCACACAATGAGCAGTTCTTC
D: TRBD1; length: 14; J: TRBJ2-2; size: medium-sized; V: TRBV20-1; CDR3: CSASRTGEGGELFF; DNA: TGCAGTGCTAGCAGGACAGGGGAGGGCGGGGAGCTGTTTTTT
D: NA; length: 14; J: TRBJ1-5; size: many; V: TRBV20-1; CDR3: CSAGDSFGNQPQHF; DNA: TGCAGTGCTGGAGATAGTTTTGGCAATCAGCCCCAGCATTTT
D: NA; length: 16; J: TRBJ1-5; size: NA; V: TRBV20-1; CDR3: CSARGAIRGNTQPQHF; DNA: TGCAGTGCTAGGGGGGCGATAAGGGGGAATACTCAGCCCCAGCATTTT
D: NA; length: 14; J: TRBJ2-7; size: medium-sized; V: TRBV19; CDR3: CASSTVLGTYEQYF; DNA: TGTGCCAGTAGTACCGTACTTGGAACCTACGAGCAGTACTTC
D: TRBD2; length: 16; J: TRBJ2-3; size: medium-sized; V: TRBV12-3/TRBV12-4; CDR3: CASSLRASGGLDTQYF; DNA: TGTGCCAGCAGCCTCCGGGCTAGCGGGGGGTTAGATACGCAGTATTTT
D: TRBD2; length: 15; J: TRBJ2-2; size: many; V: TRBV3-1; CDR3: CASSQGGSHTGELFF; DNA: TGTGCCAGCAGCCAAGGCGGGAGCCACACCGGGGAGCTGTTTTTT
D: NA; length: 16; J: TRBJ1-3; size: NA; V: TRBV7-9; CDR3: CASSLDLWRTGNTIYF; DNA: TGTGCCAGCAGCTTAGACCTCTGGAGGACTGGAAACACCATATATTTT
D: NA; length: 14; J: TRBJ1-1; size: many; V: TRBV14; CDR3: CASSQAIEGTEAFF; DNA: TGTGCCAGCAGCCAAGCGATCGAGGGGACTGAAGCTTTCTTT
D: NA; length: 17; J: TRBJ1-2; size: NA; V: TRBV5-1; CDR3: CASSLALGAPANYVYTF; DNA: TGCGCCAGCAGCTTGGCCCTGGGGGCGCCGGCTAACTATGTCTACACCTTC
D: NA; length: 12; J: TRBJ1-2; size: many; V: TRBV5-1; CDR3: CATGAQGDGYTF; DNA: TGCGCCACCGGCGCTCAGGGTGACGGCTACACCTTC
D: NA; length: 11; J: TRBJ1-2; size: NA; V: TRBV7-9; CDR3: CASSLPDGYTF; DNA: TGTGCCAGCAGCTTACCGGATGGCTACACCTTC
D: NA; length: 17; J: TRBJ2-1; size: NA; V: TRBV15; CDR3: CAASREWAGTSYNEQFF; DNA: TGTGCCGCCAGCAGAGAGTGGGCGGGGACCTCCTACAATGAGCAGTTCTTC
D: NA; length: 13; J: TRBJ1-1; size: medium-sized; V: TRBV12-3/TRBV12-4; CDR3: CASSLGRGSGAFF; DNA: TGTGCCAGCAGTTTGGGCAGGGGATCTGGAGCTTTCTTT
D: NA; length: 14; J: TRBJ2-2; size: many; V: TRBV2; CDR3: CADSPREYTGELFF; DNA: TGTGCCGACAGTCCCAGAGAATACACCGGGGAGCTGTTTTTT
D: NA; length: 13; J: TRBJ1-1; size: medium-sized; V: TRBV6-1; CDR3: CASSEYGTNEAFF; DNA: TGTGCCAGCAGTGAATACGGGACGAATGAAGCTTTCTTT
D: TRBD2; length: 15; J: TRBJ2-5; size: many; V: TRBV7-8; CDR3: CASSLIAGEIETQYF; DNA: TGTGCCAGCAGCTTAATAGCGGGGGAAATAGAGACCCAGTACTTC
D: NA; length: 15; J: TRBJ2-2; size: NA; V: TRBV5-1; CDR3: CASSLGSSRSGELFF; DNA: TGCGCCAGCAGTTTGGGGTCCTCTAGGTCCGGGGAGCTGTTTTTT
D: NA; length: 12; J: TRBJ1-5; size: medium-sized; V: TRBV6-1; CDR3: CASSPGRQPQHF; DNA: TGTGCCAGCAGCCCAGGTAGGCAGCCCCAGCATTTT
D: TRBD1; length: 14; J: TRBJ2-5; size: NA; V: TRBV29-1; CDR3: CSVTGGILRETQYF; DNA: TGCAGCGTGACAGGGGGTATCCTTCGAGAGACCCAGTACTTC
D: TRBD2; length: 15; J: TRBJ2-1; size: many; V: TRBV19; CDR3: CASSTSGFKVDEQFF; DNA: TGTGCCAGTAGTACTAGCGGGTTTAAGGTCGATGAGCAGTTCTTC
D: NA; length: 16; J: TRBJ2-7; size: medium-sized; V: TRBV7-8; CDR3: CASSLALGTTPREQYF; DNA: TGTGCCAGCAGCTTAGCGCTGGGGACAACACCACGGGAGCAGTACTTC
D: TRBD1; length: 15; J: TRBJ1-1; size: medium-sized; V: TRBV28; CDR3: CASSLGGMRNTEAFF; DNA: TGTGCCAGCAGTCTAGGGGGCATGAGGAACACTGAAGCTTTCTTT
D: TRBD1; length: 14; J: TRBJ1-6; size: many; V: TRBV11-2; CDR3: CASSYGQGSSPLHF; DNA: TGTGCCAGCAGCTACGGACAGGGCAGTTCACCCCTCCACTTT
D: NA; length: 12; J: TRBJ1-2; size: medium-sized; V: TRBV20-1; CDR3: CSAAPGTYGYTF; DNA: TGCAGTGCCGCTCCGGGCACCTATGGCTACACCTTC
D: NA; length: 16; J: TRBJ2-2; size: many; V: TRBV3-1; CDR3: CASSPTAGLSTGELFF; DNA: TGTGCCAGCAGCCCCACCGCGGGACTTAGCACCGGGGAGCTGTTTTTT
D: TRBD2; length: 14; J: TRBJ2-1; size: many; V: TRBV20-1; CDR3: CSATTSGLNNEQFF; DNA: TGCAGTGCCACGACTAGCGGGTTAAACAATGAGCAGTTCTTC
D: NA; length: 11; J: TRBJ2-1; size: many; V: TRBV20-1; CDR3: CSAPNYGEQFF; DNA: TGCAGTGCTCCCAATTACGGTGAGCAGTTCTTC
D: TRBD2; length: 15; J: TRBJ2-5; size: NA; V: TRBV6-2/TRBV6-3; CDR3: CASTKTSGGRETQYF; DNA: TGTGCCAGCACCAAGACTAGCGGGGGGCGGGAGACCCAGTACTTC
D: NA; length: 15; J: TRBJ1-2; size: many; V: TRBV19; CDR3: CASTTLDRGLDGYTF; DNA: TGTGCCAGTACCACACTGGACCGGGGTTTAGATGGCTACACCTTC
D: NA; length: 12; J: TRBJ2-7; size: many; V: TRBV14; CDR3: CASSQAGAEQYF; DNA: TGTGCCAGCAGCCAAGCGGGGGCCGAGCAGTACTTC
D: TRBD1; length: 19; J: TRBJ1-1; size: many; V: TRBV20-1; CDR3: CSARVGGRITGGGKTEAFF; DNA: TGCAGTGCTAGAGTGGGGGGTCGGATTACAGGGGGCGGGAAAACTGAAGCTTTCTTT
D: TRBD2; length: 16; J: TRBJ2-7; size: many; V: TRBV5-1; CDR3: CASSLGASGLNYEQYF; DNA: TGCGCCAGCAGCTTGGGAGCTAGCGGGCTTAACTACGAGCAGTACTTC
D: TRBD1; length: 14; J: TRBJ1-1; size: medium-sized; V: TRBV12-3/TRBV12-4; CDR3: CASSPGQPNTEAFF; DNA: TGTGCCAGCAGTCCGGGACAGCCGAACACTGAAGCTTTCTTT
D: NA; length: 12; J: TRBJ2-7; size: many; V: TRBV28; CDR3: CASSPNRYEQYF; DNA: TGTGCCAGCAGTCCTAACCGGTACGAGCAGTACTTC
D: NA; length: 14; J: TRBJ1-4; size: many; V: TRBV30; CDR3: CAWRWGQANEKLFF; DNA: TGTGCCTGGAGATGGGGGCAAGCTAATGAAAAACTGTTTTTT
D: NA; length: 13; J: TRBJ2-3; size: many; V: TRBV28; CDR3: CASASGSGGAQYF; DNA: TGTGCCAGCGCCTCGGGGTCGGGCGGGGCGCAGTATTTT
D: NA; length: 14; J: TRBJ1-1; size: few; V: TRBV5-5; CDR3: CASSIGWSLAEAFF; DNA: TGTGCCAGCAGCATTGGCTGGAGTTTGGCTGAAGCTTTCTTT
D: TRBD2; length: 17; J: TRBJ2-7; size: medium-sized; V: TRBV28; CDR3: CASSSGLAGAGSYEQYF; DNA: TGTGCCAGCAGTTCGGGACTAGCGGGAGCCGGCTCCTACGAGCAGTACTTC